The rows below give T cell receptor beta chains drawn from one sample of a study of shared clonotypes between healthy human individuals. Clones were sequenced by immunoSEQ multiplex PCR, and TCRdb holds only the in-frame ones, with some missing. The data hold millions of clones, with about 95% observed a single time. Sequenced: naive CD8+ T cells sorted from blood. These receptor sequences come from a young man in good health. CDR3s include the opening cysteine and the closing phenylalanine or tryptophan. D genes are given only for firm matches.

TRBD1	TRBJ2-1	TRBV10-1	TGCGCCAGCAGCGAGAGGGGGCTGAGCTACAATGAGCAGTTCTTC	CASSERGLSYNEQFF
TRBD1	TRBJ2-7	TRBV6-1	TGTGCCAGCAGCCCCCGGACAGGGGCTAGGTACGAGCAGTACTTC	CASSPRTGARYEQYF
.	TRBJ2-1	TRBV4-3	TGCGCCAGCAGTTTTCGACTCCATCTTTACGACAATGAGCAGTTCTTC	CASSFRLHLYDNEQFF
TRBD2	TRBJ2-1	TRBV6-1	TGTGCCAGCAGTGACCTAGCGGGAGGGGCATCCTACAATGAGCAGTTCTTC	CASSDLAGGASYNEQFF
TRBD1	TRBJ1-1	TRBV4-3	TGCGCCAGCAGCCAAGATAGGGGGACAGAGAACACTGAAGCTTTCTTT	CASSQDRGTENTEAFF
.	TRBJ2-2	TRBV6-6	TGTGCCAGCAGTCCCCACTTTACCGGGGAGCTGTTTTTT	CASSPHFTGELFF
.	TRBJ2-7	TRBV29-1	TGCAGCGTTGAAGATGGGCAGGCGGGCGAGCAGTACTTC	CSVEDGQAGEQYF
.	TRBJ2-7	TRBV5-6	TGTGCCAGCAGCTCGCTCCGGGACACCAAAGGGCAGTACTTC	CASSSLRDTKGQYF
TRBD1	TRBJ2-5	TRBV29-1	TGCAGCGTTGACGGCCTTAGGGACAGGGAGTACCAAGAGACCCAGTACTTC	CSVDGLRDREYQETQYF
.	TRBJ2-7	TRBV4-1	TGCGCCAGCAGCCCGGCCTCAATAAGGACAGAATACGAGCAGTACTTC	CASSPASIRTEYEQYF
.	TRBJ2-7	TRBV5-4	TGTGCCAGCAGCGAACCAGACAGTGCCGACGAGCAGTACTTC	CASSEPDSADEQYF
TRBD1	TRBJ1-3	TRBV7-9	TGTGCCAGCAGCTCTACTTGGACAGGATTCGGAGAGGAAAACACCATATATTTT	CASSSTWTGFGEENTIYF
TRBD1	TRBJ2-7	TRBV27	TGTGCCAGCAGGGACAGGTTTTACGAGCAGTACTTC	CASRDRFYEQYF
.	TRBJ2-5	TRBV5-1	TGCGCCAGCAGCTTGGTAGAAGCAGACATCGGGGAGACCCAGTACTTC	CASSLVEADIGETQYF
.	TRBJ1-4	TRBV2	TGTGCCAGTCAGGGTTATGAAAAACTGTTTTTT	CASQGYEKLFF
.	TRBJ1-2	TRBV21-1	TGTGCCAGCAGCAACCGACACAGGGATAGGTATGGCTACACCTTC	CASSNRHRDRYGYTF
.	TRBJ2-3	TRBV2	TGTGCCAGCAATGTACTTATCACAGATACGCAGTATTTT	CASNVLITDTQYF
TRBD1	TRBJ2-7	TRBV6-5	TGTGCCAGCGGCACAGGGGGCTTCTACTACGAGCAGTACTTC	CASGTGGFYYEQYF
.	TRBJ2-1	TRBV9	TGTGCCAGCAGCGTAGTAGAGGACCGTGGAAATGAGCAGTTCTTC	CASSVVEDRGNEQFF